The clone carrying this T cell receptor (beta chain) occurred a few times. Its matching antigen is unknown. Trimming pared 2 bases from V and 2 bases from J, leaving 3 bases between. The length of the CDR3 is 11 residues. CDR1 is SQVTM, CDR2 ANQGSEA, per germline. Patient tissue came from resections in Japan or China, 2014–2017. The data derive from a study of immune evolution from preneoplasia to lung adenocarcinoma. Sequencing used immunoSEQ multiplex PCR; TCRdb keeps in-frame clones, though not all of them. Of approximately 11,000 clones in the sample, approximately 83% were seen once. Study-wide points: Normal lung had the highest top T cell clone frequencies.

The TCR originated in a person in their sixties or seventies with lung adenocarcinoma. Some clones in this sample may be carry-over from other donors' samples. Sequencing was performed on FFPE normal lung tissue adjacent to the tumor. The V and J genes are TRBV29-1 and TRBJ1-1; D call uncertain. CDR3 sequence: CSVEFNTEAFF. The CDR3, as DNA: TGCAGCGTTGAATTTAACACTGAAGCTTTCTTT.